Listed here are 32 T cell receptor beta chains from one sample, sequenced in a study of T cell changes during pregnancy in multiple sclerosis (dated by TCRdb to between 2019 and 2020). Library preparation was by the immunoSEQ multiplex PCR assay. In its TCRdb copy, this immuneACCESS table keeps in-frame sequences only and misses some clones. Where compared with another copy, unresolved V genes explain less than half of these, and the others have no known cause. The sample data list around 40,000 clones, and 93% of these were observed just once. Roughly 0.67% of the sample rests with the top ten. The material sequenced was CD4+ T cells from peripheral blood mononuclear cells, taken in the third trimester of pregnancy. These receptors came from a female donor with multiple sclerosis, enrolled in a pregnancy study.

The chain carries TRBV5-4 and TRBJ2-7; TRBD1 agrees at 7 bases. Germline assignment: CDR1 SGHNT and CDR2 YYREEE (reference sequence). The CDR3 is made up of 15 amino acids. V dropped 2 bases and J dropped 5; count of bases not matched to a gene: 10. The CDR3 reads CASSFSKGANHEQYF. The CDR3 DNA reads as TGTGCCAGCAGCTTCTCCAAGGGGGCGAATCACGAGCAGTACTTC.

The chain has TRBV11-2 and TRBJ2-2; 9 bases line up with TRBD1. Germline assignment: CDR1 SGHAT and CDR2 FQNNGV. Losses at the gene ends were 3 bases for V and 5 bases for J; bases not matched to a gene: 7. The CDR3 contains 16 residues. The CDR3 nucleotides read TGTGCCAGCAGCTTCTACAGGGGGCGATTAACCGGGGAGCTGTTTTTT. Translation gives CASSFYRGRLTGELFF.

V is TRBV27 and J is TRBJ2-4; 9 bases align to TRBD1. The CDR3 extends over 18 amino acids. V shed 2 bases, J shed 8 bases, and the junction held 16 bases outside the gene matches. Germline CDR1 MNHEY, CDR2 SMNVEV (reference sequence). CDR3 sequence (DNA): TGTGCCAGCAGTTTACATCCCCCCCAAGGGACAGGGAGGCACATTCAGTACTTC. It encodes CASSLHPPQGTGRHIQYF.

The chain recombines TRBV4-1 with TRBJ2-1, with D possibly matching TRBD1 (6 bases). In germline, CDR1 is MGHRA, CDR2 YSYEKL. This CDR3 has 18 amino acids. Trimming removed 4 bases from V and 0 bases from J, with 19 bases in between. The CDR3, as DNA: TGCGCCAGCAGCCCCATCAGGGGTCCTGCCAGCTCCTACAATGAGCAGTTCTTC. Amino acid sequence: CASSPIRGPASSYNEQFF.

This chain joins TRBV10-3 and TRBJ2-2; tentatively, D is TRBD2 (6 bases). Germline loops: CDR1 ENHRY, CDR2 SYGVKD. V lost 8 bases and J lost 1, with 11 bases in between. CDR3 length equals 14 residues. This CDR3 is CAIGGYRNTGELFF. The CDR3 DNA follows: TGTGCCATCGGGGGGTACCGGAACACCGGGGAGCTGTTTTTT.

The rearrangement joins TRBV5-5 to TRBJ2-5; 9 positions match TRBD2. CDR1 and CDR2 (germline): SGHKS, YYEKEE (reference sequence). J lost 4 bases, V lost 2 bases, and 6 bases had no gene match. The CDR3 loop spans 15 amino acids. The CDR3 region is CASSFSRGGLETQYF. In nucleotides, the CDR3 is TGTGCCAGCAGCTTCTCGCGGGGGGGCCTAGAGACCCAGTACTTC.

The genes are TRBV2 and TRBJ2-7, with a tentative D call TRBD1 (6 bases). From germline, CDR1 is SNHLY and CDR2 FYNNEI. The CDR3 length is 12 residues. V shed 5 bases and J shed 5 bases, with 10 bases lying between them. The CDR3 coding sequence is TGTGCCAGCAGTCCACAGGGAAACGAGCAGTACTTC. It is translated as CASSPQGNEQYF. Full variable domain (outside the CDR3, taken from reference TRBV2 and TRBJ2-7): EPEVTQTPSHQVTQMGQEVILRCVPISNHLYFYWYRQILGQKVEFLVSFYNNEISEKSEIFDDQFSVERPDGSNFTLKIRSTKLEDSAMYFCASSPQGNEQYFGPGTRLTVT.

V usage is TRBV18 and J usage is TRBJ1-2, with 7 positions matching TRBD1. Germline V gene sequence: CDR1 KGHSH, CDR2 LQKENI. The CDR3 is 18 amino acids. Unmatched junction bases numbered 17, after V lost 3 bases and J lost 4 bases. The CDR3 nucleotides read TGTGCCAGCTCACCCCGCTCCTCACCCGGACAGGATCTCTATGGCTACACCTTC. It translates to CASSPRSSPGQDLYGYTF.

The chain links TRBV11-3 to TRBJ2-7, with D possibly TRBD2 on 5 matching bases. The V gene lost 1 base and the J gene lost 6 bases, with 7 bases spanning the gap. CDR1 is SGHNT and CDR2 is YENEEA in the germline V gene. The CDR3 totals 12 residues. Here the CDR3 reads CASSLGSGEQYF. In DNA form, the CDR3 reads TGTGCCAGCAGCTTAGGAAGCGGCGAGCAGTACTTC.

The rearrangement uses TRBV7-2 and TRBJ1-6; D may be TRBD1 (6 bases). Germline V gene lookup returns CDR1 SGHTA and CDR2 FQGNSA. This CDR3 is 15 amino acids long. V was trimmed by 5 bases and J by 0 bases, leaving 8 bases between them. This chain's CDR3 is CASSRDTSYNSPLHF. CDR3 nucleotides: TGTGCCAGCAGCCGGGACACCTCCTATAATTCACCCCTCCACTTT. The whole variable domain, filled in from reference TRBV7-2 and TRBJ1-6, reads GAGVSQSPSNKVTEKGKDVELRCDPISGHTALYWYRQSLGQGLEFLIYFQGNSAPDKSGLPSDRFSAERTGGSVSTLTIQRTQQEDSAVYLCASSRDTSYNSPLHFGNGTRLTVT.

This sequence joins TRBV9 and TRBJ2-2, with TRBD1 as a possible D gene (6 bases). V dropped 4 bases and J dropped 0 bases, with 10 bases sitting between them. This CDR3 is 15 amino acids long. The germline V gene has CDR1 SGDLS and CDR2 YYNGEE. The CDR3 bases are TGTGCCAGCAGCCGCAGGGGTCCGAACACCGGGGAGCTGTTTTTT. It yields the protein CASSRRGPNTGELFF. Full variable domain (rest looked up from reference TRBV9 and TRBJ2-2): DSGVTQTPKHLITATGQRVTLRCSPRSGDLSVYWYQQSLDQGLQFLIQYYNGEERAKGNILERFSAQQFPDLHSELNLSSLELGDSALYFCASSRRGPNTGELFFGEGSRLTVL.

The chain joins TRBV19 to TRBJ2-6, with TRBD1 matching 7 bases. Germline CDR1 LNHDA, CDR2 SQIVND (reference sequence). The CDR3 consists of 20 residues. Trimming at V came to 6 bases and at J to 1 base, leaving 18 bases not matched to a gene. The CDR3 is CASRVLDPGQTPSGANVLTF. CDR3 DNA sequence: TGTGCCAGTAGAGTTTTGGATCCGGGACAGACACCTTCTGGGGCCAACGTCCTGACTTTC.

V gene TRBV9 combines with J gene TRBJ1-4, with TRBD1 matching over 7 bases. There are 15 residues in the CDR3. With V trimmed by 3 bases and J by 5 bases, 7 bases remained unmatched. Looked up from germline, CDR1 is SGDLS and CDR2 is YYNGEE. The CDR3 region is CASSARQGGNEKLFF. CDR3 nucleotides: TGTGCCAGCAGCGCCCGACAGGGAGGAAATGAAAAACTGTTTTTT.

The chain joins TRBV7-8 to TRBJ2-1; 7 nucleotides match TRBD2. The CDR3 runs 18 residues. The germline V gene has CDR1 SGHVS and CDR2 FQNEAQ. V lost 5 bases, J lost 4 bases, and 17 bases stayed unmatched. The CDR3 protein is CASSAATLPGLSYNEQFF. CDR3 bases: TGTGCCAGCAGCGCCGCCACCCTCCCGGGACTATCGTACAATGAGCAGTTCTTC. The whole variable domain, remainder taken from reference TRBV7-8 and TRBJ2-1, is GAGVSQSPRYKVAKRGQDVALRCDPISGHVSLFWYQQALGQGPEFLTYFQNEAQLDKSGLPSDRFFAERPEGSVSTLKIQRTQQEDSAVYLCASSAATLPGLSYNEQFFGPGTRLTVL.

This clone appeared a single time. CDR3 in DNA: TGTGCCAGCAGACTTGAGGGAAATAATTCACCCCTCCACTTT. This sequence encodes CASRLEGNNSPLHF. The rearrangement uses TRBV6-6 and TRBJ1-6; D is unresolved. The CDR3 loop spans 14 amino acids. Germline V gene sequence: CDR1 MNHNY, CDR2 SVGAGI (reference sequence). The V gene lost 6 bases and the J gene lost 5 bases, with 11 bases spanning the gap.

The rearrangement links TRBV4-1 to TRBJ2-7; 9 nucleotides align to TRBD1. The V gene end was trimmed by 5 bases and the J gene end by 2 bases; junction bases not matched to a gene: 7. This CDR3 is 15 amino acids long. Per germline, CDR1 MGHRA and CDR2 YSYEKL. CDR3 residues: CASSSPGTGTYEQYF. CDR3 DNA: TGCGCCAGCAGCAGTCCCGGGACAGGGACCTACGAGCAGTACTTC.

V is TRBV4-3 and J is TRBJ2-3; 8 bases line up with TRBD2. J gave up 9 bases and V 4 bases, and 12 bases lay outside the gene matches. Germline CDR1 and CDR2: LGHNA and YSLEER. The CDR3 runs to 15 residues. The DNA of the CDR3 is TGCGCCAGCAGCCCACCCGGGGGGGGCGCGAGGACGCAGTATTTT. Protein sequence: CASSPPGGGARTQYF.

This clone occurred a few times. The rearrangement links TRBV29-1 to TRBJ2-4; no firm D call. The CDR3 has 13 residues. Germline V gives CDR1 SQVTM, CDR2 ANQGSEA. The ends were cut back, 2 bases at V and 7 bases at J, with 12 bases in the middle. CDR3 region: CSVERQAPNIQYF. CDR3 DNA sequence: TGCAGCGTTGAACGGCAGGCCCCGAACATTCAGTACTTC. Together with reference TRBV29-1 and TRBJ2-4, the CDR3 gives the full variable domain: SAVISQKPSRDICQRGTSLTIQCQVDSQVTMMFWYRQQPGQSLTLIATANQGSEATYESGFVIDKFPISRPNLTFSTLTVSNMSPEDSSIYLCSVERQAPNIQYFGAGTRLSVL.

This sequence joins TRBV18 and TRBJ1-1; 7 bases map to TRBD1. The CDR3 is 15 residues long. V trimming: 3 bases; J trimming: 1 base; junction bases outside the gene matches: 5. Germline assignment: CDR1 KGHSH and CDR2 LQKENI. CDR3 loop: CASSPSGTANTEAFF. In nucleotides, the CDR3 is TGTGCCAGCTCACCTTCCGGGACAGCGAACACTGAAGCTTTCTTT. The entire variable domain, with the rest obtained from reference TRBV18 and TRBJ1-1, is as follows: NAGVMQNPRHLVRRRGQEARLRCSPMKGHSHVYWYRQLPEEGLKFMVYLQKENIIDESGMPKERFSAEFPKEGPSILRIQQVVRGDSAAYFCASSPSGTANTEAFFGQGTRLTVV.

This rearrangement joins TRBV6-5 to TRBJ2-7, with 9 bases identical to TRBD1. Germline V gene sequence: CDR1 MNHEY, CDR2 SVGAGI. V lost 0 bases, J lost 4 bases, and 1 base stayed unmatched. CDR3 length equals 14 residues. CDR3 bases: TGTGCCAGCAGTTACTCAGGACAGGGGTACGAGCAGTACTTC. Encoded protein: CASSYSGQGYEQYF.

The chain joins TRBV27 to TRBJ2-7, with 8 nucleotides matching TRBD1. Germline V CDR1 and CDR2: MNHEY, SMNVEV (reference sequence). The ends lost 3 bases at V and 2 bases at J; junction bases unmatched: 6. The CDR3 has 15 residues. CDR3 nucleotides: TGTGCCAGCAGTTTTTGGACAGGGTATCCCTACGAGCAGTACTTC. Its protein product is CASSFWTGYPYEQYF.

The J gene is TRBJ1-3, the V gene TRBV7-2; D remains ambiguous. CDR1 is SGHTA, CDR2 FQGNSA, per germline. This CDR3 is built from 16 residues. The V and J ends lost 3 bases and 2 bases respectively, with 14 bases between them. The CDR3 region is CASSFKGSGAGNTIYF. The DNA of the CDR3 is TGTGCCAGCAGCTTTAAAGGAAGCGGAGCTGGAAACACCATATATTTT.

This clone is a singleton in its sample. This rearrangement joins TRBV9 to TRBJ1-3; 11 bases are a match to TRBD1. Germline V CDR1 and CDR2: SGDLS, YYNGEE. With 0 bases clipped from V and 2 bases from J, the junction kept 13 bases outside the gene matches. The CDR3 consists of 20 residues. The CDR3 here is CASSVGSWDRGIDAGNTIYF. As DNA, the CDR3 is TGTGCCAGCAGCGTAGGATCGTGGGACAGGGGGATCGACGCTGGAAACACCATATATTTT.

The rearrangement joins TRBV12-5 to TRBJ1-2; no clear D. Trimming took off 3 bases at V and 8 bases at J, with 10 bases between the two ends. This CDR3 is built from 12 residues. Germline loops: CDR1 LGHNT, CDR2 FRNRAP. The CDR3 nucleotides read TGTGCTAGTGGTTTAGAGGCGGGGGGCTACACCTTC. Translating it yields CASGLEAGGYTF.

V and J are TRBV6-1 and TRBJ2-7; D is uncertain. The CDR3 consists of 14 residues. V lost 5 bases and J lost 7, with 18 bases in between. Germline V gives CDR1 MNHNS, CDR2 SASEGT. The CDR3 loop is CASSLTAPGREQYF. As DNA, the CDR3 is TGTGCCAGCAGTTTAACGGCTCCGGGTCGGGAGCAGTACTTC.

This clone appeared a single time. The V gene is TRBV5-4, the J gene TRBJ1-1; no definite D call. From germline, CDR1 is SGHNT and CDR2 YYREEE (reference sequence). V was shortened by 4 bases and J by 1 base, with 5 bases between the two germline ends. This CDR3 is 12 amino acids long. As DNA, the CDR3 is TGTGCCAGCAGCGCAGGGAACACTGAAGCTTTCTTT. Amino acid sequence: CASSAGNTEAFF. Drawing the rest from reference TRBV5-4 and TRBJ1-1, the complete variable domain is ETGVTQSPTHLIKTRGQQVTLRCSSQSGHNTVSWYQQALGQGPQFIFQYYREEENGRGNFPPRFSGLQFPNYSSELNVNALELDDSALYLCASSAGNTEAFFGQGTRLTVV.

The chain recombines TRBV11-3 with TRBJ2-2, with 7 bases lining up with TRBD2. This CDR3 spans 17 amino acids. Germline CDR1 reads SGHNT; CDR2 reads YENEEA. Trimming at V came to 5 bases and at J to 0 bases, leaving 9 bases not matched to a gene. CDR3: CASSAGVVGANTGELFF. CDR3 DNA: TGTGCCAGCAGCGCGGGGGTGGTGGGGGCGAACACCGGGGAGCTGTTTTTT.

The chain combines TRBV30 with TRBJ1-2, with 8 bases matching TRBD1. The germline V gene encodes CDR1 GTSNPN and CDR2 SVGIG (reference sequence). This CDR3 comprises 14 residues. Trimming removed 0 bases from V and 4 bases from J; junction bases left unmatched: 4. The CDR3 DNA is TGTGCCTGGAGTGTACGACAGGGGATCTATGGCTACACCTTC. Its protein is CAWSVRQGIYGYTF.

As to this clone: Mismatch with germline at one junction end may stem from a read error. V gene TRBV6-5 combines with J gene TRBJ2-1; D is possibly TRBD1 (5 bases). The CDR3 is made up of 13 amino acids. Per germline, CDR1 MNHEY and CDR2 SVGAGI. The CDR3 DNA reads as TGTGCCGGCAGACTGACAGAGTTGAATGAGCAGTTCTTC. It codes for CAGRLTELNEQFF.

The V call is TRBV28, the J call TRBJ2-6; D not resolved. Germline V gene lookup returns CDR1 MDHEN and CDR2 SYDVKM. The CDR3 runs to 14 residues. Trimming left V 10 bases short and J 0 bases short, with 10 bases between. The DNA for the CDR3 is TGTGCCACACGACAACCCTCTGGGGCCAACGTCCTGACTTTC. Translated: CATRQPSGANVLTF.

The chain is built from TRBV7-3 and TRBJ2-3; 8 bases are a match to TRBD2. Germline CDR1 is SGHTA and CDR2 is FQGTGA. V was clipped by 7 bases and J by 7 bases; unmatched bases: 7. The length of the CDR3 is 13 residues. CDR3 coding DNA: TGTGCCAGCAAGGAGGCGGGGGGCCATACGCAGTATTTT. The encoded protein is CASKEAGGHTQYF.

The CDR3 coding sequence is TGTGCCAGCAGTGAGAGGGCTAGCGGGAAGGACGGGGAGCTGTTTTTT. Translated: CASSERASGKDGELFF. V and J are TRBV6-1 and TRBJ2-2, with 9 nucleotides matching TRBD2. The CDR3 has 16 residues. Germline V gives CDR1 MNHNS, CDR2 SASEGT. J was trimmed by 7 bases and V by 3 bases; bases with no gene match: 9.